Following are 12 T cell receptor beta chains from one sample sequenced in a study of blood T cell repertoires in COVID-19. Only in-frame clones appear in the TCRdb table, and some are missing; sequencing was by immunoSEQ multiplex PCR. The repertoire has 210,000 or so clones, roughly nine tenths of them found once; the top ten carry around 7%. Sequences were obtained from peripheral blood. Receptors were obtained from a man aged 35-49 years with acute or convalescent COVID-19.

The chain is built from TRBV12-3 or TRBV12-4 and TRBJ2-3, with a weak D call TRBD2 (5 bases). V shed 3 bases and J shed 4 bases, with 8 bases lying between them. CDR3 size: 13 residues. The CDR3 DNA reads TGTGCCAGCAGTTTCGAGGGTGCAGATACGCAGTATTTT. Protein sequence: CASSFEGADTQYF.

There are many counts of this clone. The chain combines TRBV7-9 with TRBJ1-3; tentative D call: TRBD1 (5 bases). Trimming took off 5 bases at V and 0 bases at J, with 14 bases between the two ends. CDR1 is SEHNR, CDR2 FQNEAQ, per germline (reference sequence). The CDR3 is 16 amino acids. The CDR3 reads CASSPPGISSGNTIYF. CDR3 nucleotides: TGTGCCAGCAGCCCGCCAGGGATTAGCTCTGGAAACACCATATATTTT.

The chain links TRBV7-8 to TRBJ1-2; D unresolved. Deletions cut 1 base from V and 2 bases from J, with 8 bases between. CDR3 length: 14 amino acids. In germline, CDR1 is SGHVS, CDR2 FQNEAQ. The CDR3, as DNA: TGTGCCAGCAGCTTAGGAGGTGGGAACTATGGCTACACCTTC. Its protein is CASSLGGGNYGYTF.

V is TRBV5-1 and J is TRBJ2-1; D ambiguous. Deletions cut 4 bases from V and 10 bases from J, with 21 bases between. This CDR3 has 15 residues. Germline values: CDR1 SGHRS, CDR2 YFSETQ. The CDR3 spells CASSLEPTPRPEQFF. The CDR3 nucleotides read TGCGCCAGCAGCCTGGAACCCACCCCGCGGCCGGAGCAGTTCTTC.

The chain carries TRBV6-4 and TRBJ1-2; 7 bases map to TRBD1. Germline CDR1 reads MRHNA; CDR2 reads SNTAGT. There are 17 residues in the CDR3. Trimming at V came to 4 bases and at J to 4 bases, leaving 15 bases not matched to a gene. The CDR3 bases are TGTGCCAGCAGTGCCCGTGAGACCGCGACAGGGTTCTATGGCTACACCTTC. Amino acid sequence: CASSARETATGFYGYTF.

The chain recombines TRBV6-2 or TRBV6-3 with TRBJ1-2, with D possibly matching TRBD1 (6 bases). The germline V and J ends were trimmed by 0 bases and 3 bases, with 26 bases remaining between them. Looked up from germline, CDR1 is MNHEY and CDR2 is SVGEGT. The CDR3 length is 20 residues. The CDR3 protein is CASSYSKFGWQGSLDYGYTF. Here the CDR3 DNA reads TGTGCCAGCAGTTACTCGAAGTTTGGATGGCAGGGGTCCCTAGACTATGGCTACACCTTC.

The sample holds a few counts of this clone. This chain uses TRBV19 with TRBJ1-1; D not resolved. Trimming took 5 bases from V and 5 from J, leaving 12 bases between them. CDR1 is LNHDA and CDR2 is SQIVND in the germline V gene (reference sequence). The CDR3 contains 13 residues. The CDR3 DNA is TGTGCCAGTAGTCGGTCGAGGCAGACTGAAGCTTTCTTT. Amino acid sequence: CASSRSRQTEAFF.

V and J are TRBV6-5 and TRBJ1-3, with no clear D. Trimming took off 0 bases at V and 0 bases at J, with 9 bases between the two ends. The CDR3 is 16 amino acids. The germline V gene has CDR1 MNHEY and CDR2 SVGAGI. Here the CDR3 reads CASSYSTSTSGNTIYF. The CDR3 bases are TGTGCCAGCAGTTACTCGACATCCACCTCTGGAAACACCATATATTTT.

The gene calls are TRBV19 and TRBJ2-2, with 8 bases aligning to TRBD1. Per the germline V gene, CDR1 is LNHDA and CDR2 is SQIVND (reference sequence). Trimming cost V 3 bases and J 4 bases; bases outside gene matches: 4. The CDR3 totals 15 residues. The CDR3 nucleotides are TGTGCCAGTAGTATTCGACAGGGGAGCACCGGGGAGCTGTTTTTT. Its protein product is CASSIRQGSTGELFF. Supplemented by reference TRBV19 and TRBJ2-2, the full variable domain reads DGGITQSPKYLFRKEGQNVTLSCEQNLNHDAMYWYRQDPGQGLRLIYYSQIVNDFQKGDIAEGYSVSREKKESFPLTVTSAQKNPTAFYLCASSIRQGSTGELFFGEGSRLTVL.

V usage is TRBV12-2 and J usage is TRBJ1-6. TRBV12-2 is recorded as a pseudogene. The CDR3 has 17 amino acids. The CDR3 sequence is CASRLALRGGYNSPLHF. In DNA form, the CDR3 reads TGTGCAAGTCGCTTAGCGCTTAGAGGAGGGTATAATTCACCCCTCCACTTT.

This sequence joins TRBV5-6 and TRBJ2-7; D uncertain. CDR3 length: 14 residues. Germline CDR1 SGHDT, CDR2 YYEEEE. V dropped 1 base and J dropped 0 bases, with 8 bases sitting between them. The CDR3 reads CASSLLPVSYEQYF. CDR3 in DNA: TGTGCCAGCAGCTTGCTACCGGTCTCCTACGAGCAGTACTTC. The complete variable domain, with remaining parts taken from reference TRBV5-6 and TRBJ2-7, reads DAGVTQSPTHLIKTRGQQVTLRCSPKSGHDTVSWYQQALGQGPQFIFQYYEEEERQRGNFPDRFSGHQFPNYSSELNVNALLLGDSALYLCASSLLPVSYEQYFGPGTRLTVT.

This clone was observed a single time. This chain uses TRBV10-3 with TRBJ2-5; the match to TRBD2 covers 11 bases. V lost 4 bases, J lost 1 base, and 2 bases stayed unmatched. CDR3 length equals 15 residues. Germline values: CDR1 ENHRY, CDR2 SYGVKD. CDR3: CAISVGLAVQETQYF. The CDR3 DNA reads TGTGCCATCAGTGTGGGACTAGCGGTCCAAGAGACCCAGTACTTC.